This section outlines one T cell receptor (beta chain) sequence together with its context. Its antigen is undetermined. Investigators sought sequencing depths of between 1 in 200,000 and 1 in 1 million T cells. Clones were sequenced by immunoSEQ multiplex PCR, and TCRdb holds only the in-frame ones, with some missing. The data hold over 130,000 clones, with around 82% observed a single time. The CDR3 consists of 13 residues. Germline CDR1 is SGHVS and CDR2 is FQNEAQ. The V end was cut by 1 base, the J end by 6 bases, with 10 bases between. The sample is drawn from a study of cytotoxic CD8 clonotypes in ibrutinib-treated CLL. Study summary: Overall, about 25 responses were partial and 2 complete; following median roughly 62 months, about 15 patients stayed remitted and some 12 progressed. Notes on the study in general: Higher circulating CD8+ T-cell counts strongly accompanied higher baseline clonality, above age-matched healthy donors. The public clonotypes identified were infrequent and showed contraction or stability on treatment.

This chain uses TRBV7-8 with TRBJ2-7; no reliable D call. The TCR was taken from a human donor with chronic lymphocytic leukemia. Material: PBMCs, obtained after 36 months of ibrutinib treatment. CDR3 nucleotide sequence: TGTGCCAGCAGCTTAGGGTTGTCTCGCGAGCAGTACTTC. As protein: CASSLGLSREQYF.